The clone carrying this T cell receptor (beta chain) was detected ten times or more. The antigen is unknown. The authors amplified TCR beta CDR3 regions from RNA transcripts. Second-round multiplex PCR followed a first-round RT-PCR using HTBI primers. TCRdb ran MiXCR on the multiplex PCR reads and lists one entry per CDR3 protein. The sample yields about 400,000 distinct CDR3 sequences, around 18% seen once. The sample comes from a study of Graves' ophthalmopathy and Graves' hyperthyroidism. The CDR3 runs 14 residues. V lost 5 bases to trimming and J lost 0 bases, with 11 bases between them. CDR1 SGHTA and CDR2 FQGNSA come from the germline V gene. Regarding the study as a whole: The majority of expanded thyroid clonotypes above 0.001 frequency also occurred in blood. The model's ophthalmopathy progression predictions had about 71% sensitivity and over 72% specificity.

Excluded: other autoimmune disease, uncontrolled infection, pregnancy or lactation. Someone took the PBMCs out of approximately 9.2 ml of fresh peripheral blood. The chain links TRBV7-2 to TRBJ2-7, with D tentatively TRBD2 (5 bases). The sample taken for sequencing was peripheral blood. This receptor was taken from a woman aged 18-35 years with Graves' ophthalmopathy. Written as DNA, the CDR3 is TGTGCCAGCAGCCGGGATTGGGTCTCCTACGAGCAGTACTTC. Protein: CASSRDWVSYEQYF.